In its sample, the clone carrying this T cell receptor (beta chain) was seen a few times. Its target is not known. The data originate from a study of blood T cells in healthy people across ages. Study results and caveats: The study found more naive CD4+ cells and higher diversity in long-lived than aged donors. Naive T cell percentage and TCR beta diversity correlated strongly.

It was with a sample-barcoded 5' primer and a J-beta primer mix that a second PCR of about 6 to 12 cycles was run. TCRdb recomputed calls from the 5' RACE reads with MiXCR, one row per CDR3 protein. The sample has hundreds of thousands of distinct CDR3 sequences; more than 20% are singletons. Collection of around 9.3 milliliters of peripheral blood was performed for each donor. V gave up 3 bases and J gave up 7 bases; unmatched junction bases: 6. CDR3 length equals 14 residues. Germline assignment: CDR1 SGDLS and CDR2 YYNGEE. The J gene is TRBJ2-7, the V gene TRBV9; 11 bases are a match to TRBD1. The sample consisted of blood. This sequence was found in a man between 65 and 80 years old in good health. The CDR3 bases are TGTGCCAGCAGCGCGGACAGGGGGCGAAAGGAGCAGTACTTC. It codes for CASSADRGRKEQYF. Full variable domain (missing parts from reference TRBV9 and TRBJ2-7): DSGVTQTPKHLITATGQRVTLRCSPRSGDLSVYWYQQSLDQGLQFLIQYYNGEERAKGNILERFSAQQFPDLHSELNLSSLELGDSALYFCASSADRGRKEQYFGPGTRLTVT.